What follows are 10 T cell receptor beta chains derived from one specimen sequenced in a study of T cell responses to AZD1222 COVID-19 vaccine. Some clones are missing from TCRdb's copy, which holds only in-frame ones; the method was immunoSEQ multiplex PCR. The top ten clones hold 4% to 5% of a sample with roughly 140,000 clones, about 88% of them seen once. This specimen consisted of peripheral blood, obtained on day 0 of AZD1222 vaccination. Source of these receptors: an adult in good health.

The V call is TRBV4-1, the J call TRBJ2-3; D perhaps matches TRBD1 (6 bases). CDR3 length: 15 residues. The V and J ends lost 4 bases and 4 bases respectively, with 15 bases between them. In germline, CDR1 is MGHRA, CDR2 YSYEKL. The CDR3 DNA is TGCGCCAGCAGCCGAGGCAACAGGGTCCCAGATACGCAGTATTTT. Its translation is CASSRGNRVPDTQYF.

The chain recombines TRBV27 with TRBJ2-1; no firm D call. Trimming took 1 base from V and 4 from J, leaving 5 bases between them. There are 13 residues in the CDR3. Germline loops: CDR1 MNHEY, CDR2 SMNVEV (reference sequence). CDR3 in DNA: TGTGCCAGCAGTTTATTACCTTACAATGAGCAGTTCTTC. Translated, it gives CASSLLPYNEQFF.

The chain has TRBV28 and TRBJ2-1, with TRBD2 matching over 7 bases. The CDR3 is 17 amino acids. Trimming cost V 6 bases and J 0 bases; bases outside gene matches: 11. Looked up from germline, CDR1 is MDHEN and CDR2 is SYDVKM. The CDR3 DNA sequence: TGTGCCAGCAGCGGCGGGAGTATATCCTCCTCCTACAATGAGCAGTTCTTC. It encodes CASSGGSISSSYNEQFF.

This clone was counted between two and nine times. The chain has TRBV28 and TRBJ1-1; D gene ambiguous. The germline V gene encodes CDR1 MDHEN and CDR2 SYDVKM. V shed 7 bases and J shed 0 bases, with 15 bases lying between them. The CDR3 runs to 15 residues. DNA of the CDR3: TGTGCCAGCACCTCCGGGAGCTCGATGAACACTGAAGCTTTCTTT. The encoded protein is CASTSGSSMNTEAFF.

This clone was observed a few times. The V and J genes are TRBV6-1 and TRBJ2-2; 8 nucleotides align to TRBD1. The ends lost 3 bases at V and 6 bases at J; junction bases unmatched: 6. Germline CDR1 and CDR2: MNHNS and SASEGT. This CDR3 region has 15 residues. The CDR3 reads CASSDRGLGPGELFF. CDR3 nucleotides: TGTGCCAGCAGTGACAGGGGGCTAGGACCCGGGGAGCTGTTTTTT.

The chain couples TRBV6-4 to TRBJ2-3; 7 bases are a match to TRBD1. The germline gives CDR1 MRHNA, CDR2 SNTAGT. V dropped 3 bases and J dropped 2; count of bases not matched to a gene: 5. The CDR3 covers 15 residues. The CDR3 protein is CASSENRGLTDTQYF. For the CDR3, the DNA is TGTGCCAGCAGTGAAAACAGGGGTCTCACAGATACGCAGTATTTT.

The genes are TRBV7-8 and TRBJ2-6; D uncertain. The CDR3 consists of 17 residues. Germline V gene sequence: CDR1 SGHVS, CDR2 FQNEAQ. Trimming cost V 5 bases and J 0 bases, with 14 bases left between them. The CDR3 nucleotides are TGTGCCAGCAGCCGTGCACGTGCCGACTCTGGGGCCAACGTCCTGACTTTC. The encoded protein is CASSRARADSGANVLTF.

V usage is TRBV29-1 and J usage is TRBJ2-7; 7 bases are a match to TRBD1. CDR1 is SQVTM and CDR2 is ANQGSEA in the germline V gene. The CDR3 sequence is 12 residues long. The junction had 2 bases not matched to a gene; V was cut back by 4 bases and J by 2 bases. The CDR3 DNA is TGCAGCGTTGCGCAGGGGGCCTACGAGCAGTACTTC. This gives the protein CSVAQGAYEQYF.

This sequence joins TRBV19 and TRBJ1-2; 9 bases are a match to TRBD1. J lost 8 bases, V lost 7 bases, and 14 bases had no gene match. CDR1 LNHDA and CDR2 SQIVND come from the germline V gene (reference sequence). This CDR3 contains 15 residues. The CDR3 nucleotides read TGTGCCAGTACCCATTTGGGACAGGGAGTTCAAGGCTACACCTTC. Translating it yields CASTHLGQGVQGYTF. Filled out from reference TRBV19 and TRBJ1-2, the complete variable domain reads DGGITQSPKYLFRKEGQNVTLSCEQNLNHDAMYWYRQDPGQGLRLIYYSQIVNDFQKGDIAEGYSVSREKKESFPLTVTSAQKNPTAFYLCASTHLGQGVQGYTFGSGTRLTVV.

The gene calls are TRBV27 and TRBJ2-3, with D hard to call. The germline V and J ends were trimmed by 3 bases and 5 bases, with 3 bases remaining between them. CDR3 length: 11 amino acids. Germline V CDR1 and CDR2: MNHEY, SMNVEV (reference sequence). The CDR3 region is CASSFRDTQYF. The CDR3 DNA follows: TGTGCCAGCAGTTTCCGAGATACGCAGTATTTT.